This T cell receptor (beta chain) is drawn from a study of radiotherapy plus CTLA-4 blockade in lung cancer. At the level of the study: Overall, 18% of patients showed an objective response, while roughly 28% attained disease control. Findings of the study overall: Reports identified early blood T cell clone dynamics, with interferon-beta, as the best response predictor.

As concerns this clone: Its antigen is currently unknown.

Data came from immunoSEQ multiplex PCR; TCRdb stores just in-frame clones and leaves some out. The sample lists roughly 76,000 clones; roughly 70% were seen once. Chemo-refractory metastatic non-small-cell lung cancer patients underwent focal radiation alongside CTLA-4 blockade with ipilimumab. CDR3 length equals 14 residues. The V gene's germline CDR1 is WNHNN and CDR2 SYGVQD (reference sequence). The V end lost 2 bases, the J end lost 5 bases, and 10 bases lay between the germline ends. Sequenced material: peripheral blood, taken from a patient treated with radiotherapy plus ipilimumab. This receptor was obtained from a human donor with non-small cell lung cancer whose response to radiotherapy plus ipilimumab could not be evaluated. V gene TRBV10-1 combines with J gene TRBJ2-1; weak D call: TRBD2 (5 bases). The CDR3 region has the DNA TGCGCCAGCAGTGAGGCGGGTGGAAACAATGAGCAGTTCTTC. It is translated as CASSEAGGNNEQFF.